Shown below are 4 T cell receptor beta chains from a single sample sequenced in a study of blood T cells in healthy people across ages. A sample-barcoded 5' primer and a J-beta primer mix were used in a second PCR of roughly 7 to 11 cycles. MiXCR was run by TCRdb on the 5' RACE reads, yielding one entry per CDR3 protein. Of 750,000 to 850,000 distinct CDR3 sequences listed, roughly 25% are singletons. The data also belong to a second study, concerning T cells of mothers and their children.

Sample: blood. Receptors were obtained from a boy between 10 and 17 years old in good health.

This clonotype was counted only a few times. At one end, the junction sequence differs from germline, possibly due to a read error. The chain combines TRBV28 with TRBJ2-5; 7 bases align to TRBD2. There are 17 residues in the CDR3. Germline assignment: CDR1 MDHEN and CDR2 SYDVKM. The CDR3 is CASSSLFVAAGVVTQYF. The CDR3 coding sequence is TGCGCCAGCAGTTCCCTCTTCGTAGCGGCGGGAGTTGTGACCCAGTACTTC.

This clonotype has a count of ten or more. The gene calls are TRBV5-1 and TRBJ2-5; 7 positions agree with TRBD1. The last part of the DNA fits TRBJ2-7 better; the J call may be wrong. The length of the CDR3 is 14 residues. Germline CDR1 SGHRS, CDR2 YFSETQ. CDR3 sequence: CASSSTGIRIEQYF. The CDR3 DNA follows: TGCGCCAGCAGCTCGACAGGGATTCGGATCGAGCAGTACTTC.

As to this clonotype: At one boundary the junction diverges from the germline segment, which might be a read error. The chain employs TRBV4-3 and TRBJ2-1; 11 nucleotides agree with TRBD2. Per the germline V gene, CDR1 is LGHNA and CDR2 is YSLEER. The CDR3 is 17 amino acids. CDR3 sequence (DNA): TGCGCCAGCAGCCAAGGGACTAGCGGGTTAGTCTACAATGAGCGGTTCTTC. Protein: CASSQGTSGLVYNERFF.

The chain joins TRBV10-3 to TRBJ2-5, with TRBD2 matching 8 bases. Germline V gene sequence: CDR1 ENHRY, CDR2 SYGVKD. The CDR3 is made up of 13 amino acids. J was trimmed by 2 bases and V by 8 bases; bases with no gene match: 4. For the CDR3, the DNA is TGTGCCATCGCCGCTAGCGGGCAAGAGACCCAGTACTTC. Translating it yields CAIAASGQETQYF.